One and the same sample provided the 31 T cell receptor beta chains below, sequenced in a study of T cells in Graves' hyperthyroidism and ophthalmopathy. There were TCR beta CDR3 regions amplified from RNA transcripts. The study used the HTBI primer set for a first-round RT-PCR of the TCR CDR3. TCRdb analysed the multiplex PCR reads with MiXCR anew, one entry per CDR3 protein. The sample lists hundreds of thousands of distinct CDR3 sequences, about a sixth seen once, with about 29% in the top ten. The sequencing sample was made of blood. The source of these receptors is a young woman with Graves' ophthalmopathy.

This clonotype was observed many times. V usage is TRBV7-9 and J usage is TRBJ2-3, with TRBD2 matching over 7 bases. Germline V gene data show CDR1 as SEHNR and CDR2 as FQNEAQ (reference sequence). The V segment lost 1 base and the J segment 0 bases; nucleotides outside the gene matches: 7. The CDR3 extends over 17 amino acids. The CDR3 is CASSLVVGGGSTDTQYF. CDR3 sequence (DNA): TGTGCCAGCAGCTTAGTAGTCGGCGGGGGAAGCACAGATACGCAGTATTTT. The full variable domain, completed using reference TRBV7-9 and TRBJ2-3, is DTGVSQNPRHKITKRGQNVTFRCDPISEHNRLYWYRQTLGQGPEFLTYFQNEAQLEKSRLLSDRFSAERPKGSFSTLEIQRTEQGDSAMYLCASSLVVGGGSTDTQYFGPGTRLTVL.

A remark on this clonotype: Possible read error: a much larger clone is one base away. The chain uses TRBV11-2 and TRBJ2-1; D is uncertain. This CDR3 has 14 residues. Germline assignment: CDR1 SGHAT and CDR2 FQNNGV. CDR3 nucleotides: TGTGCCATCAGCTTAGTCCCCTGGCACGATGAGCAGTTCTTC. Protein: CAISLVPWHDEQFF.

This clonotype was seen at least ten times. The rearrangement joins TRBV25-1 to TRBJ2-1; 9 nucleotides match TRBD2. Germline lookup yields CDR1 MGHDK and CDR2 SYGVNS. J was trimmed by 2 bases and V by 6 bases; bases with no gene match: 14. The CDR3 extends over 18 amino acids. CDR3 sequence reads: CASSLNPGLAKTYNEQFF. CDR3 DNA: TGTGCCAGCAGCCTGAATCCCGGACTAGCGAAGACCTACAATGAGCAGTTCTTC.

The rearrangement uses TRBV5-4 and TRBJ1-2; D is perhaps TRBD1 (6 bases). This CDR3 contains 16 residues. CDR1 and CDR2 from the germline V gene are SGHNT and YYREEE (reference sequence). Deletions cut 3 bases from V and 3 bases from J, with 18 bases between. CDR3: CASSWRGGMDDYGYTF. The CDR3 DNA follows: TGTGCCAGCAGCTGGAGGGGGGGGATGGATGACTATGGCTACACCTTC.

This clonotype appeared many times. This chain links TRBV6-5 with TRBJ2-3; 8 positions agree with TRBD1. Germline loops: CDR1 MNHEY, CDR2 SVGAGI. The CDR3 covers 13 residues. With V trimmed by 0 bases and J by 8 bases, 1 base remained unmatched. CDR3 sequence (DNA): TGTGCCAGCAGTTACTCCGACAGGGGTACGCAGTATTTT. Translated: CASSYSDRGTQYF.

The chain is built from TRBV2 and TRBJ2-1; D is undetermined. The CDR3 has 15 amino acids. CDR1 and CDR2 (germline): SNHLY, FYNNEI. V lost 6 bases and J 0 bases, leaving 12 bases between the germline ends. CDR3 region: CASSALESSYNEQFF. DNA of the CDR3: TGTGCCAGCAGCGCTCTGGAGAGCTCCTACAATGAGCAGTTCTTC.

At least ten counts were recorded for this clonotype. This chain joins TRBV28 and TRBJ1-5; D is unclear. Germline V gene lookup returns CDR1 MDHEN and CDR2 SYDVKM. V was trimmed by 2 bases and J by 1 base, leaving 12 bases between them. The CDR3 runs 16 residues. For the CDR3, the DNA is TGTGCCAGCAGTTTAGATCGGGGAGGGAGCAATCAGCCCCAGCATTTT. Its protein product is CASSLDRGGSNQPQHF.

This rearrangement joins TRBV13 to TRBJ2-5; D is unclear. Germline V gives CDR1 PRHDT, CDR2 FYEKMQ (reference sequence). The CDR3 covers 13 residues. Trimming took off 5 bases at V and 5 bases at J, with 12 bases between the two ends. This CDR3 reads CASSGNSGETQYF. The CDR3 region has the DNA TGTGCCAGCAGCGGAAATAGTGGGGAGACCCAGTACTTC.

V and J are TRBV3-1 and TRBJ2-7; 13 positions agree with TRBD2. The CDR3 loop spans 15 amino acids. V lost 3 bases and J lost 7; bases outside the gene matches: 6. The germline V gene encodes CDR1 LGHDT and CDR2 YNNKEL (reference sequence). CDR3 in amino acids: CASSQNRLAGGEQYF. As DNA, the CDR3 is TGTGCCAGCAGCCAGAATAGACTAGCGGGAGGAGAGCAGTACTTC.

In the case of this clonotype: A much larger clone differs by one base, so this may be a read error. The rearrangement joins TRBV7-6 to TRBJ2-7, with D uncertain. Germline V lookup: CDR1 SGHVS, CDR2 FNYEAQ. This CDR3 is built from 13 residues. CDR3 in amino acids: CASSLGEPYGQYF. CDR3 DNA: TGTGCCAGCAGCTTAGGTGAGCCCTACGGGCAGTACTTC.

This clonotype occurred many times. This chain connects TRBV12-3 or TRBV12-4 to TRBJ1-6; 9 nucleotides match TRBD1. V lost 5 bases and J lost 7; bases outside the gene matches: 6. The CDR3 covers 15 residues. The CDR3 nucleotides read TGTGCCAGCAGTCCCCGGACAGGGGACAATTCACCCCTCCACTTT. Its protein is CASSPRTGDNSPLHF.

This clonotype was seen many times. This sequence joins TRBV14 and TRBJ2-5; maybe TRBD1 (6 bases). Germline CDR1 is SGHDN and CDR2 is FVKESK. The CDR3 runs to 15 residues. Trimming removed 3 bases at V and 1 base at J, with 12 bases between. CDR3 nucleotides: TGTGCCAGCAGCCAGTTGACAGGTCCCCAAGAGACCCAGTACTTC. This encodes CASSQLTGPQETQYF. Full variable domain (remainder filled in from reference TRBV14 and TRBJ2-5): EAGVTQFPSHSVIEKGQTVTLRCDPISGHDNLYWYRRVMGKEIKFLLHFVKESKQDESGMPNNRFLAERTGGTYSTLKVQPAELEDSGVYFCASSQLTGPQETQYFGPGTRLLVL.

This clonotype showed up many times. The V gene is TRBV11-2, the J gene TRBJ1-2; no firm D call. The germline V and J ends were trimmed by 5 bases and 6 bases, with 16 bases remaining between them. The CDR3 has 14 residues. Germline V CDR1 and CDR2: SGHAT, FQNNGV. DNA of the CDR3: TGTGCCAGCAGCGCCGATGGGATTTTGGATGGCTACACCTTC. Translating gives CASSADGILDGYTF. The full variable domain, with the rest looked up from reference TRBV11-2 and TRBJ1-2, is EAGVAQSPRYKIIEKRQSVAFWCNPISGHATLYWYQQILGQGPKLLIQFQNNGVVDDSQLPKDRFSAERLKGVDSTLKIQPAKLEDSAVYLCASSADGILDGYTFGSGTRLTVV.

This chain uses TRBV5-1 with TRBJ2-1; 7 bases fit TRBD1. With 4 bases clipped from V and 7 bases from J, the junction kept 8 bases outside the gene matches. Germline V gene sequence: CDR1 SGHRS, CDR2 YFSETQ. This CDR3 contains 14 residues. Here the CDR3 reads CASSPPGQLNEQFF. CDR3 coding DNA: TGCGCCAGCAGCCCGCCGGGACAGTTGAATGAGCAGTTCTTC.

This clonotype was recorded many times. In DNA, the CDR3 is TGTGCCAGCAGTTTATGGGCGGCGGGAGAGGCCGGGGAGCTGTTTTTT. This encodes CASSLWAAGEAGELFF. The chain links TRBV28 to TRBJ2-2; TRBD2 matches at 7 bases. The ends lost 0 bases at V and 6 bases at J; junction bases unmatched: 7. The CDR3 sequence is 16 residues long. Germline CDR1 and CDR2: MDHEN and SYDVKM. Using reference TRBV28 and TRBJ2-2 for the parts outside the CDR3, the full variable domain is DVKVTQSSRYLVKRTGEKVFLECVQDMDHENMFWYRQDPGLGLRLIYFSYDVKMKEKGDIPEGYSVSREKKERFSLILESASTNQTSMYLCASSLWAAGEAGELFFGEGSRLTVL.

In this sample, this clonotype turned up many times. The chain has TRBV12-3 or TRBV12-4 and TRBJ1-2; a weak D match, TRBD1 (5 bases). This CDR3 region has 14 residues. V lost 7 bases, J lost 4 bases, and 16 bases lay in between. The CDR3 coding sequence is TGTGCCAGCAATGAGAGGACGGGGGGCTATGGCTACACCTTC. Translated, it gives CASNERTGGYGYTF.

This clonotype has ten or more counts. This chain links TRBV20-1 with TRBJ2-1; D perhaps matches TRBD1 (5 bases). Trimming removed 1 base from V and 9 bases from J, with 16 bases in between. The CDR3 is 14 amino acids. CDR1 is DFQATT, CDR2 SNEGSKA, per germline (reference sequence). The CDR3 DNA reads as TGCAGTGCTAGAGGGACAAGCCGGTACGGTGAGCAGTTCTTC. Translating gives CSARGTSRYGEQFF.

The genes are TRBV10-3 and TRBJ2-5, with 9 bases fitting TRBD2. The germline gives CDR1 ENHRY, CDR2 SYGVKD. This CDR3 is built from 15 residues. After removal of 4 bases from V and 4 bases from J, the junction contained 7 bases not matched to a gene. The DNA of the CDR3 is TGTGCCATCAGTGGCGGCGGGGGGGCCGGAGAGACCCAGTACTTC. Translating it yields CAISGGGGAGETQYF.

In its sample, this clonotype was seen many times. The genes are TRBV28 and TRBJ2-2; TRBD2 is a possible D gene (5 bases). The germline V gene has CDR1 MDHEN and CDR2 SYDVKM. CDR3 length equals 15 residues. V was clipped by 3 bases and J by 7 bases, with 15 bases between them. The CDR3 loop reads CASSFRAPRVGELFF. The CDR3 DNA sequence: TGTGCCAGCAGTTTTAGGGCTCCGCGGGTCGGGGAGCTGTTTTTT.

There are many counts of this clonotype. The chain has TRBV24-1 and TRBJ1-2; D unclear. Trimming stripped 1 base from V and 1 base from J, with 6 bases between. The germline CDR1 and CDR2 sequences are KGHDR and SFDVKD. The CDR3 extends over 14 amino acids. CDR3 in amino acids: CATSDFNSNYGYTF. The CDR3 DNA reads TGTGCCACCAGTGATTTTAACAGTAACTATGGCTACACCTTC.

This clonotype was found many times. This sequence joins TRBV7-9 and TRBJ2-7; D is uncertain. Germline V CDR1 and CDR2: SEHNR, FQNEAQ (reference sequence). The CDR3 totals 13 residues. The V end was cut by 5 bases, the J end by 3 bases, with 11 bases between. CDR3 sequence (DNA): TGTGCCAGCAGCCCCTCCTACAACTACGAGCAGTACTTC. As protein: CASSPSYNYEQYF.

This clonotype was found many times. The J gene is TRBJ1-1, the V gene TRBV29-1; the D is unclear. The germline CDR1 and CDR2 sequences are SQVTM and ANQGSEA. Trimming left V 7 bases short and J 4 bases short, with 10 bases between. The CDR3 covers 11 residues. CDR3 region: CSAGLFTEAFF. The CDR3 bases are TGCAGCGCTGGGCTTTTCACTGAAGCTTTCTTT.

This clonotype showed up many times. This chain joins TRBV7-9 and TRBJ2-5; D may match TRBD1 or TRBD2 (6 bases each). CDR1 is SEHNR and CDR2 is FQNEAQ in the germline V gene (reference sequence). V was cut by 6 bases and J by 2 bases, with 10 bases left in between. The CDR3 is made up of 13 amino acids. This CDR3 reads CASREGGQETQYF. The CDR3 DNA reads as TGTGCCAGCAGGGAGGGGGGACAAGAGACCCAGTACTTC.

This clonotype was detected many times. V gene TRBV4-1 combines with J gene TRBJ2-5; D perhaps matches TRBD2 (5 bases). Germline loops: CDR1 MGHRA, CDR2 YSYEKL. Trimming took 0 bases from V and 5 from J, leaving 13 bases between them. This CDR3 is built from 15 residues. Here the CDR3 reads CASSQEGLAWETQYF. The CDR3 DNA is TGCGCCAGCAGCCAAGAAGGGCTAGCATGGGAGACCCAGTACTTC.

The chain combines TRBV7-9 with TRBJ2-5; 7 bases line up with TRBD2. The CDR3 contains 15 residues. V was pared by 2 bases and J by 1 base, with 4 bases of the junction left unmatched. Looked up from germline, CDR1 is SEHNR and CDR2 is FQNEAQ (reference sequence). The CDR3 spells CASSLRGDLQETQYF. CDR3 nucleotide sequence: TGTGCCAGCAGCTTACGGGGGGATCTCCAAGAGACCCAGTACTTC.

This clonotype appeared many times. The chain recombines TRBV11-2 with TRBJ1-1; 8 bases align to TRBD1. CDR3 length: 14 amino acids. CDR1 and CDR2 from the germline V gene are SGHAT and FQNNGV. With 1 base clipped from V and 5 bases from J, the junction kept 3 bases outside the gene matches. CDR3 sequence: CASSLVQGGTEAFF. The DNA for the CDR3 is TGTGCCAGCAGCTTAGTACAGGGGGGGACTGAAGCTTTCTTT.

This clonotype was seen repeatedly, ten times or more. The chain has TRBV7-9 and TRBJ1-1; D is possibly TRBD1 (6 bases). Germline V gene sequence: CDR1 SEHNR, CDR2 FQNEAQ (reference sequence). The CDR3 length is 16 residues. V lost 5 bases and J 3 bases, leaving 19 bases between the germline ends. This chain's CDR3 is CASSPPGGPGYTEAFF. The CDR3 DNA reads TGTGCCAGCAGCCCACCGGGGGGCCCTGGGTACACTGAAGCTTTCTTT.

In its sample, this clonotype was seen many times. V is TRBV7-9 and J is TRBJ1-1; 8 bases agree with TRBD1. The CDR3 length is 13 residues. The junction had 3 bases not matched to a gene; V was cut back by 5 bases and J by 4 bases. The germline V gene has CDR1 SEHNR and CDR2 FQNEAQ (reference sequence). This CDR3 is CASSRGTGTEAFF. The CDR3 coding sequence is TGTGCCAGCAGCCGGGGGACAGGCACTGAAGCTTTCTTT.

The sample holds many counts of this clonotype. The CDR3 DNA sequence: TGTGCCAGCAGGCATTGGGCAGGCGGCACAGATACGCAGTATTTT. Translation gives CASRHWAGGTDTQYF. The rearrangement joins TRBV28 to TRBJ2-3; D gene ambiguous. The CDR3 totals 15 residues. V was shortened by 6 bases and J by 1 base, with 14 bases between the two germline ends. The V gene's germline CDR1 is MDHEN and CDR2 SYDVKM.

This clonotype was counted ten times or more. This rearrangement joins TRBV20-1 to TRBJ2-7, with D perhaps matching TRBD2 (7 bases). Per the germline V gene, CDR1 is DFQATT and CDR2 is SNEGSKA (reference sequence). This CDR3 has 12 amino acids. CDR3 loop: CSFIGGAFEQYF. Written as DNA, the CDR3 is TGCAGCTTCATAGGGGGGGCCTTCGAGCAGTACTTC.

This clonotype was observed many times. The V and J genes are TRBV14 and TRBJ1-1; a possible D gene is TRBD1 (5 bases). The ends were cut back, 4 bases at V and 5 bases at J, with 17 bases in the middle. The CDR3 totals 15 residues. Germline V lookup: CDR1 SGHDN, CDR2 FVKESK. The CDR3 protein is CASSPRDSWQTEAFF. CDR3 nucleotide sequence: TGTGCCAGCAGCCCCCGGGACTCCTGGCAAACTGAAGCTTTCTTT.